The rows below give T cell receptor beta chains drawn from one sample of a study of metastatic and nonmetastatic thyroid tumors. From the PCR reads, TCRdb re-called clones with MiXCR. The sample contains approximately 40,000 clones, less than 25% of which appear only once. Input material: blood. Receptors were obtained from a female donor with papillary thyroid cancer or a benign thyroid nodule (not recorded which). Some clones in this sample may be carry-over from other donors' samples. Both conserved end residues are part of each CDR3. D genes are given only for firm matches. Clone size is not always given. Where it is, it says once, few, many or a class for expanded clones.

V gene,clone size,J gene,D gene,CDR3 DNA,CDR3 protein
TRBV6-1,many,TRBJ1-4,TRBD1,TGTGCCAGCAGTAAAAGCCGGGGACAGGGGAGTGAAAAACTGTTTTTT,CASSKSRGQGSEKLFF
TRBV6-6,few,TRBJ2-7,TRBD2,TGTGCCAGCAGTTACGGGCGTTCGGGGACTAGCAGCTCGGAATTC,CASSYGRSGTSSSEF
TRBV6-1,few,TRBJ1-1,.,TGTGCCAGCCAACGTATGGGGAACACTGAAGATTTCTTT,CASQRMGNTEDFF
TRBV4-1,many,TRBJ2-5,TRBD2,TGCGCCAGCAGCCAAGATTGGGAGGGGCCAGAGACCCAGTACTTC,CASSQDWEGPETQYF
TRBV2,many,TRBJ2-3,.,TGTGCCAGCAGTGAAGACTACACAGATACGCAGTATTTT,CASSEDYTDTQYF
TRBV20-1,.,TRBJ2-7,TRBD2,TGCAGTGCAGGGGAGGGCTCCTACGAGCAGTACTTC,CSAGEGSYEQYF
TRBV15,few,TRBJ2-1,.,TGTGCCACCAGCAGAGGCAGATCCAGACCAGCAAATGAGCAGTTCTTC,CATSRGRSRPANEQFF
TRBV30,.,TRBJ2-7,.,TGTGCCTGGGCCTACAGTATCCTTTCCTACGAGCAGTACTTC,CAWAYSILSYEQYF
TRBV6-5,.,TRBJ2-6,TRBD1,TGTGCCAGCAGTTACGAGCCGGGACAGAGCTCTGGGGCCAACGTCCTGACTTTC,CASSYEPGQSSGANVLTF
TRBV2,many,TRBJ2-2,.,TGTGCCAGCAACCAACAGGGAGCGAACACCGGGGAGCTGTTTTTT,CASNQQGANTGELFF
TRBV6-1,medium-sized,TRBJ1-2,TRBD1,TGTGCCAGCAGAGGCGAAGAGGGACAGGCCAATTATGGCTACACCTTC,CASRGEEGQANYGYTF
TRBV28,medium-sized,TRBJ2-7,TRBD2,TGTGGGGTTAGCGGGCCCTACGAGCAGTACTTC,CGVSGPYEQYF
TRBV29-1,many,TRBJ1-1,TRBD1,TGCAGCGTTGAGAGTGGGACAGTAACGGCTTTCTTT,CSVESGTVTAFF
TRBV7-9,.,TRBJ2-5,TRBD2,TGTGCCAGCAGCAGGACTAGCGGGAGGGGAGGCGAGACCCATTACTTC,CASSRTSGRGGETHYF
TRBV9,.,TRBJ2-1,TRBD2,TGTGCCAGCAGCGTGGGTACTAGCGGGAATGGGCAGTTCTTC,CASSVGTSGNGQFF
TRBV30,.,TRBJ1-1,.,TGTGCCTGGAGTGTACATGGTTACACTGAAGCTTTCTTT,CAWSVHGYTEAFF
TRBV9,many,TRBJ1-3,.,TGTGCCAGTCAGAGCTCTGGAAACACCATATATTTT,CASQSSGNTIYF
TRBV6-1,.,TRBJ1-2,TRBD1,TGTGCCAGCACCCCCGGCAGGGGGCCACGTGGCTACACCTTC,CASTPGRGPRGYTF
TRBV2,many,TRBJ2-1,TRBD2,TGTGCCAGCAGTAACTTAGCGGGAGGTTCCTACAATGAGCAGTTCTTC,CASSNLAGGSYNEQFF
TRBV5-5,many,TRBJ1-3,.,TGTGCCAGCAGCCTACGACCGGTCTCTGGAAACACCATATATTTT,CASSLRPVSGNTIYF
TRBV4-1,.,TRBJ2-7,TRBD1,TGCGCCAGCAGCCCCGGACAGGGGCCCTCCTACGAGCAGTACTTC,CASSPGQGPSYEQYF
TRBV5-5,few,TRBJ2-6,.,TGTGCCAGCAGCCCAGGACACTCTGGGGCCAACGTCCTGACTTTC,CASSPGHSGANVLTF
TRBV6-4,few,TRBJ2-3,.,TGTGCCAGCAGTGACGGAGGGACTCTAACAGATACGCAGTATTTT,CASSDGGTLTDTQYF
TRBV10-3,few,TRBJ2-7,TRBD1,TGTGCCATCAGTGAAAAACTGGGACAGGGTGACGAGCAGTACTTC,CAISEKLGQGDEQYF
TRBV30,.,TRBJ1-2,.,TGTGCCTGGAGTCTCACAGGGATCACGGGAGGCTACACCTTC,CAWSLTGITGGYTF
TRBV5-1,few,TRBJ2-1,TRBD2,TGCGCCAGCAGCCCGGTAGCGGGAGGGAACAATGAGCAGTTCTTC,CASSPVAGGNNEQFF
TRBV5-1,.,TRBJ1-3,TRBD1,TGCGCCAGCAGCTTGGCCGCGACAGGGTACTCTGGAAACACCATATATTTT,CASSLAATGYSGNTIYF
TRBV27,few,TRBJ2-1,TRBD2,TGTGCCAGCAGGGCAAGGGAGCTCGGGGGGAATGAGCAGTTCTTC,CASRARELGGNEQFF
TRBV12-3/TRBV12-4,many,TRBJ2-1,TRBD2,TGTGCCAGCAGTTTATCCTGGCGGGAGAGCAATGAGCAGTTCTTC,CASSLSWRESNEQFF
TRBV2,.,TRBJ1-1,.,TGTGCCAGCAGGAAGACAGAACTGAACACTGAAGCTTTCTTT,CASRKTELNTEAFF
TRBV11-1,.,TRBJ2-7,.,TGTGTCAGCAGTCGTGACCGGTCCTACGAGCAGTACTTC,CVSSRDRSYEQYF
TRBV11-3,.,TRBJ2-7,.,TGTGCCAGCAGCTTCTCCGGGTCGGGGAACGAGCAGTACTTC,CASSFSGSGNEQYF
TRBV6-2/TRBV6-3,.,TRBJ2-1,.,TGTGCCAGCAGTTGGGGCTCTGCCAATGGGCAGTTCTTC,CASSWGSANGQFF
TRBV28,medium-sized,TRBJ1-3,.,TGTGCCAGCAGACCCCTCAGGACAGCCGAAAACACCATATATTTT,CASRPLRTAENTIYF
TRBV5-5,few,TRBJ2-7,.,TGTGCCAGCAACTTAGCGATCGAGCAGTACTTC,CASNLAIEQYF
TRBV6-1,few,TRBJ1-2,.,TGTGCCAGCAGTGAAGGCAGGGCGTTTCAGGGCTACACCTTT,CASSEGRAFQGYTF
TRBV11-1,many,TRBJ2-5,.,TGTGCCAGCAGCCGGGACCGAGAGACCCAGTACTTC,CASSRDRETQYF
TRBV6-1,few,TRBJ2-7,TRBD2,TGTGCCAGCAGATCTAGCGGGGAGGACGAGCAGTACTTC,CASRSSGEDEQYF
TRBV6-5,few,TRBJ2-7,.,TGTGCCAGCAGTTGCCGGGACCTCAAATACGAGCAGTACTTC,CASSCRDLKYEQYF
TRBV30,many,TRBJ2-5,.,TGTGCCTCCGAACAGGGATGGGGAGAGACCCAGTACTTC,CASEQGWGETQYF
TRBV29-1,many,TRBJ2-2,TRBD1,TGCAGCGTTTCTGGGGGTCCGGGACAGATAAACACCGGGGAGCTGTTTTTT,CSVSGGPGQINTGELFF
TRBV6-1,.,TRBJ2-7,.,TGTGCCAGCATGGGGCGAGGGGGGGCCTACGAGCAGTACTTC,CASMGRGGAYEQYF
TRBV30,few,TRBJ2-1,TRBD2,TGTGCCTGGAGTCCTCTAGGGACTAGCGGGAACAATGAGCAGTTCTTC,CAWSPLGTSGNNEQFF
TRBV30,.,TRBJ1-2,.,TGTGCCGCGAGCCGTCTGGGCTATGGCTACACCTTC,CAASRLGYGYTF
TRBV5-1,few,TRBJ2-7,.,TGCGCCAGCAACCCATCTCCCGGGGAGTTTTACGAGCAGTACTTC,CASNPSPGEFYEQYF
TRBV7-3,many,TRBJ2-1,.,TGTGCCAGCAGCACCTCTAGGAATGAGCAGTTCTTC,CASSTSRNEQFF
TRBV19,.,TRBJ2-5,TRBD1,TGTGCCAGTAGTAGAACAGGGGAAGAGACCCAGTACTTC,CASSRTGEETQYF
TRBV11-2,.,TRBJ2-7,TRBD1,TGTGCCAGCAGCACGAGCGGACAGGGAATCGAGCAGTACTTC,CASSTSGQGIEQYF
TRBV2,few,TRBJ2-7,TRBD2,TGTGCCAGCAGTTATTTTAGCGGGAGGATCCACGAGCAGTACTTC,CASSYFSGRIHEQYF
TRBV19,many,TRBJ2-5,TRBD2,TGTGCCAGTAGGCGGACTAGCGGGAGTGGTGTGGAGACCCAGTACTTC,CASRRTSGSGVETQYF
TRBV4-3,.,TRBJ2-5,.,TGCGCCAGCAGCCAAGAAAGGAATCGGGGGCAGTACTTC,CASSQERNRGQYF
TRBV30,many,TRBJ2-6,TRBD2,TGTGCCTGGAGTTCACCTAGGACTAGCTCTGGGGCCAACGTCCTGACTTTC,CAWSSPRTSSGANVLTF
TRBV6-2/TRBV6-3,.,TRBJ1-5,.,TGTGCCAGCAGTTTGTCGGCGGGGCGAGAACCCCAGCATTTT,CASSLSAGREPQHF
TRBV28,.,TRBJ2-7,.,TGTGCCAGCAGTTTTGGGTCTTGGTCTAGCTGTCCCTACGAGCAGTACTTC,CASSFGSWSSCPYEQYF
TRBV27,few,TRBJ1-5,.,TGTGCCAGCAGTTTTGGGGGGCTCGGCAATCAGCCCCAGCATTTT,CASSFGGLGNQPQHF